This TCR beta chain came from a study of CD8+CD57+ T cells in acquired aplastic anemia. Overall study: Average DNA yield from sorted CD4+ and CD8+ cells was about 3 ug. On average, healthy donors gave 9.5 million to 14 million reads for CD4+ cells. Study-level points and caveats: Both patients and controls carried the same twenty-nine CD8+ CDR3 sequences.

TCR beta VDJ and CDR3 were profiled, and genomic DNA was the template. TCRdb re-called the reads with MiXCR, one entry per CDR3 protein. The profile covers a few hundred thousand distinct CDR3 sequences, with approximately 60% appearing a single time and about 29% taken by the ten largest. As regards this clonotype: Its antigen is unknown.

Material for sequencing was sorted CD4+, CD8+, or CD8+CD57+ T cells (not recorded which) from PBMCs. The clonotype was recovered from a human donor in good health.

The CDR3 DNA follows: TGTGCCAGCAGCGTAGGTCGGCGGGGTAATTCACCCCTCCACTTT. Its protein product is CASSVGRRGNSPLHF. This chain uses TRBV9 with TRBJ1-6; D is unresolved. V was clipped by 0 bases and J by 6 bases, with 10 bases between them. The V gene's germline CDR1 is SGDLS and CDR2 YYNGEE. The length of the CDR3 is 15 residues.